A selection of T cell receptor beta chains follows, all from one sample in a study of T cell repertoires in cytomegalovirus infection. TCRdb reanalysed the reads using MiXCR and keeps one entry per CDR3 protein. The table has roughly 130,000 distinct CDR3 sequences, more than 20% seen once. No antigen has been assigned to these receptors. Sequenced: PBMCs, sequenced either directly or after in vitro stimulation (not recorded which). These receptors were obtained from a human donor in good health (CMV status not recorded). Some clones in this sample may be carry-over from other donors' samples. Both conserved end residues are part of each CDR3. The D gene is left open where the match is weak. The size field is filled for only some rows; it gives once, few, many or a size class.

>.|TRBD1|TRBJ2-7|TRBV14
CASSQVTGGYEQYF
TGTGCCAGCAGCCAAGTGACAGGGGGCTACGAGCAGTACTTC
>.|TRBD1|TRBJ1-6|TRBV28
CASSSDRESPLHF
TGTGCCAGCAGTTCGGACAGGGAATCACCCCTCCACTTT
>.|.|TRBJ1-5|TRBV19
CASSIRDTLSNQPQHF
TGTGCCAGTAGTATCCGGGACACCCTCAGCAATCAGCCCCAGCATTTT
>few|.|TRBJ2-1|TRBV11-3
CASSLDHKQFF
TGTGCCAGCAGCTTAGATCACAAGCAGTTCTTC
>many|TRBD1|TRBJ1-5|TRBV7-9
CASSLVIGTVHQPQHF
TGTGCCAGCAGCTTGGTGATAGGGACAGTGCATCAGCCCCAGCATTTT
>many|.|TRBJ1-2|TRBV18
CASSPGSTEYGYTF
TGTGCCAGCTCACCGGGGTCGACGGAGTATGGCTACACCTTC
>few|TRBD2|TRBJ2-5|TRBV7-9
CASSRGPLAGGRVGGTETQYF
TGTGCCAGCAGCCGGGGACCATTAGCGGGAGGTCGTGTAGGTGGAACGGAGACCCAGTACTTC
>few|.|TRBJ2-3|TRBV20-1
CSARPSKDTDTQYF
TGCAGTGCTAGACCTAGCAAAGACACAGATACGCAGTATTTT
>few|TRBD2|TRBJ2-1|TRBV2
CASSEEREPANEQFF
TGTGCCAGCAGTGAAGAGCGGGAGCCTGCCAATGAGCAGTTCTTC
>.|.|TRBJ1-1|TRBV29-1
CSVDPGAFF
TGCAGCGTGGATCCCGGTGCTTTCTTT
>many|.|TRBJ2-3|TRBV24-1
CATSDPTHTDTQYF
TGTGCCACCAGTGATCCAACCCACACAGATACGCAGTATTTT
>.|.|TRBJ2-1|TRBV6-4
CASSATLGVEQFF
TGTGCCAGCAGTGCCACTTTAGGGGTTGAGCAGTTCTTC